Below, 4 T cell receptor beta chains from the same sample are listed, as sequenced in a study of cytomegalovirus exposure and HLA in healthy donors. Primers: 60 Vbeta forward and 13 Jbeta reverse. Generated by immunoSEQ multiplex PCR, the TCRdb table keeps only in-frame clones and is missing some. The sample yields approximately 220,000 clones, around 80% seen once. Sample: PBMCs. The origin of the receptors is a man between 18 and 35 years old in good health and CMV-seronegative.

CDR3 region: CASSEAWRDGNTIYF. In DNA form, the CDR3 reads TGTGCCAGCAGTGAAGCCTGGCGGGATGGAAACACCATATATTTT. The genes are TRBV2 and TRBJ1-3; D is ambiguous. The ends were cut back, 0 bases at V and 3 bases at J, with 9 bases in the middle. The germline V gene encodes CDR1 SNHLY and CDR2 FYNNEI. The CDR3 totals 15 residues. Complete variable domain (other parts from reference TRBV2 and TRBJ1-3): EPEVTQTPSHQVTQMGQEVILRCVPISNHLYFYWYRQILGQKVEFLVSFYNNEISEKSEIFDDQFSVERPDGSNFTLKIRSTKLEDSAMYFCASSEAWRDGNTIYFGEGSWLTVV.

The chain carries TRBV2 and TRBJ2-1; 8 positions agree with TRBD2. CDR1 and CDR2 from the germline V gene are SNHLY and FYNNEI. V was pared by 8 bases and J by 7 bases, with 10 bases of the junction left unmatched. The CDR3 sequence is 14 residues long. The CDR3, as DNA: TGTGCCAGCGTCCGACTGGCTAGCGGGAATGAGCAGTTCTTC. Translated, it gives CASVRLASGNEQFF. The whole variable domain, filled in from reference TRBV2 and TRBJ2-1, reads EPEVTQTPSHQVTQMGQEVILRCVPISNHLYFYWYRQILGQKVEFLVSFYNNEISEKSEIFDDQFSVERPDGSNFTLKIRSTKLEDSAMYFCASVRLASGNEQFFGPGTRLTVL.

V and J are TRBV19 and TRBJ1-2, with D unresolved. The V end lost 5 bases, the J end lost 8 bases, and 15 bases lay between the germline ends. The CDR3 consists of 13 residues. Looked up from germline, CDR1 is LNHDA and CDR2 is SQIVND (reference sequence). The CDR3 DNA follows: TGTGCCAGTAGTTTGGCGGAACGTCTAGGCTACACCTTC. It translates to CASSLAERLGYTF. Using reference TRBV19 and TRBJ1-2 for the parts outside the CDR3, the full variable domain is DGGITQSPKYLFRKEGQNVTLSCEQNLNHDAMYWYRQDPGQGLRLIYYSQIVNDFQKGDIAEGYSVSREKKESFPLTVTSAQKNPTAFYLCASSLAERLGYTFGSGTRLTVV.

This clone was detected once. For the CDR3, the DNA is TGTGCCAGCAGCCCCGGACAGAGGGTTGAGCAGTTCTTC. Translated, it gives CASSPGQRVEQFF. The V call is TRBV5-8, the J call TRBJ2-1; a weak D match, TRBD1 (6 bases). This CDR3 has 13 amino acids. V was pared by 4 bases and J by 9 bases, with 14 bases between. Germline loops: CDR1 SGHTS, CDR2 YDEGEE.